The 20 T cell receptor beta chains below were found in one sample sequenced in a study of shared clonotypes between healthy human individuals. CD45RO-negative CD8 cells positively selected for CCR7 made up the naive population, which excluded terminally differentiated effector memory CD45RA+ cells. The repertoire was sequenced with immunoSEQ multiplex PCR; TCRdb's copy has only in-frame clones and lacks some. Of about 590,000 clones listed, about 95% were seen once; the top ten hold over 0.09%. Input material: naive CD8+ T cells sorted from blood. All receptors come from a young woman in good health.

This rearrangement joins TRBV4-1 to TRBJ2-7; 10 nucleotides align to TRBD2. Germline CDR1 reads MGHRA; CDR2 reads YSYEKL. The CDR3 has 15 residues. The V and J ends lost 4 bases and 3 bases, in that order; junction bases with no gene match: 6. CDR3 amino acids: CASSPWASGSYEQYF. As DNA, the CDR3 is TGCGCCAGCAGCCCATGGGCTAGCGGGAGCTACGAGCAGTACTTC.

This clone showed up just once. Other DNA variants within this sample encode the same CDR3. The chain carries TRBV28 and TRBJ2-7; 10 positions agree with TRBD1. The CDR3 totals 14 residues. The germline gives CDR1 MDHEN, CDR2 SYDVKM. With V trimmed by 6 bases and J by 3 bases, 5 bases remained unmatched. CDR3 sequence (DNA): TGTGCCAGCAGCCACGGACAGGGGGACTACGAGCAGTACTTC. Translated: CASSHGQGDYEQYF.

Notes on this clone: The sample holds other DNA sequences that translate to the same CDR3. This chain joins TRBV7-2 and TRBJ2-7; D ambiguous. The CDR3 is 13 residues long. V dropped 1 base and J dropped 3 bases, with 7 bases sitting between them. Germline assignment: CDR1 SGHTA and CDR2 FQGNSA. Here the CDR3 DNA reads TGTGCCAGCAGCTTAGAGGACGACTACGAGCAGTACTTC. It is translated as CASSLEDDYEQYF.

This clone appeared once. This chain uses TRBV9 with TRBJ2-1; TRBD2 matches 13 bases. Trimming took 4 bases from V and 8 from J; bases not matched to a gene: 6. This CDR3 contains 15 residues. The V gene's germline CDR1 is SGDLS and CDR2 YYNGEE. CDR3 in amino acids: CASSNGLAGVDEQFF. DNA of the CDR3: TGTGCCAGCAGCAACGGACTAGCGGGAGTTGATGAGCAGTTCTTC.

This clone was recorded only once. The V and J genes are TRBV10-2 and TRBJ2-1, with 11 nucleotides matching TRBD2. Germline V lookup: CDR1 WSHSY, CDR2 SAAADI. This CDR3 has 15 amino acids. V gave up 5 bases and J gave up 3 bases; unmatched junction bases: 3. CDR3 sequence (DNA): TGCGCCAGCAGTACCGGGACTAGCGGCTACAATGAGCAGTTCTTC. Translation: CASSTGTSGYNEQFF.

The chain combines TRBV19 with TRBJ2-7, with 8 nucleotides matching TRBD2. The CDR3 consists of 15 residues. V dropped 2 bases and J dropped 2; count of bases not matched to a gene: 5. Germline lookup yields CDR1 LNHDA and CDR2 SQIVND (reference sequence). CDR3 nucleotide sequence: TGTGCCAGTAGTATAATGGGACTAGGGGCCTACGAGCAGTACTTC. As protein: CASSIMGLGAYEQYF.

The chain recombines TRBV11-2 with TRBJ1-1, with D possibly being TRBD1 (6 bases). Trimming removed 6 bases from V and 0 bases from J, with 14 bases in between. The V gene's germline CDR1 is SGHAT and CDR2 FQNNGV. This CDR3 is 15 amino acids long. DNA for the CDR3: TGTGCCAGCAGTCAGGGGAGGATTGTGAACACTGAAGCTTTCTTT. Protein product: CASSQGRIVNTEAFF.

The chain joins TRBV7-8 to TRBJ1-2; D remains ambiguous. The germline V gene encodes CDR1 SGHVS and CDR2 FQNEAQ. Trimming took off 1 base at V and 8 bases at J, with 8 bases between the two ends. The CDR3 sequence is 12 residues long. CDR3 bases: TGTGCCAGCAGCTTAGGGGTGGAAGGCTACACCTTC. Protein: CASSLGVEGYTF.

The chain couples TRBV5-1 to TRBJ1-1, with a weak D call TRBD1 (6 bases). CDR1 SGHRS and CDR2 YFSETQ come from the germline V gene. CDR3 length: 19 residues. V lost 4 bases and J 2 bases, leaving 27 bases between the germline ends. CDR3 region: CASSPRDRQGQPLNTEAFF. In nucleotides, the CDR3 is TGCGCCAGCAGCCCCCGAGATCGCCAGGGGCAGCCCCTTAACACTGAAGCTTTCTTT.

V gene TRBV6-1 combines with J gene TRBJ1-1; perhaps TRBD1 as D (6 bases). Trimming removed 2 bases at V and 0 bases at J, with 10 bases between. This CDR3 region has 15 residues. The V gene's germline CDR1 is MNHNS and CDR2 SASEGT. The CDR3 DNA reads TGTGCCAGCAGTGAAAGGGGGGTTCTGAACACTGAAGCTTTCTTT. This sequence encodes CASSERGVLNTEAFF.

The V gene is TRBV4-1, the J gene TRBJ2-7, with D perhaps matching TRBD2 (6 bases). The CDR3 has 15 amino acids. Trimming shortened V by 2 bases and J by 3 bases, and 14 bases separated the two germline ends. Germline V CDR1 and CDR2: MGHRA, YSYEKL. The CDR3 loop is CASSQIGSAFYEQYF. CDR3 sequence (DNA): TGCGCCAGCAGCCAAATCGGGAGTGCCTTCTACGAGCAGTACTTC.

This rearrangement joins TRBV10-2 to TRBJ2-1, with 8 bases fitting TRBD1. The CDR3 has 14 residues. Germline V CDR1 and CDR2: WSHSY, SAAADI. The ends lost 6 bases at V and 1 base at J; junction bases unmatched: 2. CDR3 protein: CASRTGESYNEQFF. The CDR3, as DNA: TGCGCCAGCAGGACAGGGGAGTCCTACAATGAGCAGTTCTTC.

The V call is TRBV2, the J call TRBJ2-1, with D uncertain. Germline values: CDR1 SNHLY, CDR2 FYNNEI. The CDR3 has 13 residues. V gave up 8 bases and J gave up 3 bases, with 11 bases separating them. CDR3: CASLEAYYNEQFF. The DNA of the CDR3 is TGTGCCAGCTTAGAGGCTTACTACAATGAGCAGTTCTTC. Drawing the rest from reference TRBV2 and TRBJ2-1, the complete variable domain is EPEVTQTPSHQVTQMGQEVILRCVPISNHLYFYWYRQILGQKVEFLVSFYNNEISEKSEIFDDQFSVERPDGSNFTLKIRSTKLEDSAMYFCASLEAYYNEQFFGPGTRLTVL.

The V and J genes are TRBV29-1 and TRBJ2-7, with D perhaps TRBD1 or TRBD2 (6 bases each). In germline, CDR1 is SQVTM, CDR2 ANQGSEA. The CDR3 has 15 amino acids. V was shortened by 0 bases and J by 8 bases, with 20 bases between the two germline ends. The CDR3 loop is CSVEDGEKRGAKQYF. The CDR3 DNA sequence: TGCAGCGTTGAAGATGGGGAGAAAAGGGGGGCTAAGCAGTACTTC.

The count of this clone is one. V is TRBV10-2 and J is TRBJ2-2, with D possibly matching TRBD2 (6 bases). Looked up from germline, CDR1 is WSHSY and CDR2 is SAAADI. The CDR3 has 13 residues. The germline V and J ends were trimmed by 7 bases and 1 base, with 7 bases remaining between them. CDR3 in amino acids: CASTGGNTGELFF. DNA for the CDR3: TGCGCCAGCACCGGGGGGAACACCGGGGAGCTGTTTTTT.

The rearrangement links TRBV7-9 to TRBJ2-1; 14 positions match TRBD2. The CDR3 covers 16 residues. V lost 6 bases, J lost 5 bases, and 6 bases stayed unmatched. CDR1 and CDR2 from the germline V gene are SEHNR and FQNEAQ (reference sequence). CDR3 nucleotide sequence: TGTGCCAGCAGACTGGCGGGACTAGCGGGGGACAATGAGCAGTTCTTC. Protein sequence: CASRLAGLAGDNEQFF. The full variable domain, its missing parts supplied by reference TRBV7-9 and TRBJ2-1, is DTGVSQNPRHKITKRGQNVTFRCDPISEHNRLYWYRQTLGQGPEFLTYFQNEAQLEKSRLLSDRFSAERPKGSFSTLEIQRTEQGDSAMYLCASRLAGLAGDNEQFFGPGTRLTVL.

The CDR3 spells CASSIRDARPQHF. In nucleotides, the CDR3 is TGTGCCAGTAGTATTAGGGACGCTCGTCCCCAGCATTTT. The chain carries TRBV19 and TRBJ1-5; D may be TRBD1 (5 bases). V was shortened by 3 bases and J by 10 bases, with 13 bases between the two germline ends. CDR3 size: 13 residues. Germline V gives CDR1 LNHDA, CDR2 SQIVND (reference sequence).

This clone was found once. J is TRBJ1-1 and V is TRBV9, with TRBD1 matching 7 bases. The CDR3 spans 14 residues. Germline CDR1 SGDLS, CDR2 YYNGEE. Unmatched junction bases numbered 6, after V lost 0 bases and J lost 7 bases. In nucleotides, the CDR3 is TGTGCCAGCAGCGTAGGGGGGACAGCCAGTGAAGCTTTCTTT. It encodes CASSVGGTASEAFF.

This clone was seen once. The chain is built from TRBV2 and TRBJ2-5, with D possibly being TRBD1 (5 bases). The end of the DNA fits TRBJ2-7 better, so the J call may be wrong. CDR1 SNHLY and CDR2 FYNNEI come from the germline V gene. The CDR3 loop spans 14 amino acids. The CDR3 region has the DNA TGTGCCAGCGTCCCTCGGACAAGCTCCTACGAGCAGTACTTC. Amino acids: CASVPRTSSYEQYF.

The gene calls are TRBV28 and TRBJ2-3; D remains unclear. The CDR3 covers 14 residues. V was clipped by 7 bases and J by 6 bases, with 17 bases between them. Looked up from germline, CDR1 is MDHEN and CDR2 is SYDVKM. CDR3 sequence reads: CASNSLPFSDTQYF. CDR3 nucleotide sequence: TGTGCCAGCAACTCTCTACCTTTCTCGGATACGCAGTATTTT.